This section outlines one T cell receptor beta chain sequence together with its context. Its antigen remains unidentified. The cohort excluded patients with autoimmune disease history or systemic immunosuppression. The data originate from a study of OX40 agonist ivuxolimab in advanced cancers. Study in general: Clinicians treated patients with ivuxolimab, an agonistic anti-OX40 (CD134) antibody. Dose-escalation subjects each had hepatocellular carcinoma, melanoma, renal cell or head and neck cancer.

General study results and limits: Both blood CD4+ and CD8+ T cells showed clonal growth by week 6 at 0.1 to 3.0 mg/kg.

Using immunoSEQ multiplex PCR, the repertoire was profiled, and TCRdb retains in-frame clones only, with some absent. The repertoire holds about 80,000 clones, with approximately 90% as singletons. Germline CDR1 MGHRA, CDR2 YSYEKL. The CDR3 is 15 residues long. With 8 bases removed from V and 2 bases from J, the gap between germline ends came to 19 bases. The rearrangement links TRBV4-1 to TRBJ2-7; D not certain. The sample here was CD4+ or CD8+ T cells sorted from blood, taken in a trial of the OX40 agonist ivuxolimab. The clonotype comes from an adult with an advanced solid tumor such as melanoma, head and neck, liver or kidney cancer. The CDR3 protein is CASSSHGQETYEQYF. The CDR3 DNA reads as TGCGCCAGCTCGTCCCACGGCCAGGAAACCTACGAGCAGTACTTC.